The next 17 T cell receptor beta chains were all read from a single sample in a study of post-analysis software for immune sequencing data. Study observations and caveats: TRBV5-6, TRBV5-1 and TRBV20-1 were among a few TRBV segments more frequent in patients than controls.

Incorporated into the TCR beta cDNA libraries were unique molecular identifiers, which served to reduce PCR and sequencing biases. TCRdb processed the PCR reads anew with MiXCR; each CDR3 protein has one entry. The sample carries about 620,000 distinct CDR3 sequences, 44% recorded once. Their specific antigens are unknown. The sample consisted of blood. The receptor source for this set is a girl aged 10-17 years with multiple sclerosis.

In its sample, this clonotype was seen once. Germline is not matched at one junction end, which may reflect a read error. The rearrangement uses TRBV2 and TRBJ2-1; 12 bases agree with TRBD2. Germline V gives CDR1 SNHLY, CDR2 FYNNEI. The CDR3 contains 14 residues. The CDR3 bases are TGTGGCAGCAGGGCTAGCGGGAGGGTCAATGAGCAGTTCTTC. Translated, it gives CGSRASGRVNEQFF. Complete variable domain (other parts from reference TRBV2 and TRBJ2-1): EPEVTQTPSHQVTQMGQEVILRCVPISNHLYFYWYRQILGQKVEFLVSFYNNEISEKSEIFDDQFSVERPDGSNFTLKIRSTKLEDSAMYFCGSRASGRVNEQFFGPGTRLTVL.

The chain employs TRBV20-1 and TRBJ2-1; possible D gene TRBD2, 5 bases. CDR3 size: 16 residues. The germline V gene encodes CDR1 DFQATT and CDR2 SNEGSKA (reference sequence). Trimming left V 3 bases short and J 7 bases short, with 22 bases between. The CDR3 spells CSARSLEGMGYNEQFF. For the CDR3, the DNA is TGCAGTGCTAGGTCACTAGAAGGCATGGGGTATAATGAGCAGTTCTTC.

For the CDR3, the DNA is TGTGCCAGCAGACGGGACCCGAACACTGAAGCTTTCTTT. This sequence encodes CASRRDPNTEAFF. V usage is TRBV7-9 and J usage is TRBJ1-1; D might be TRBD1 (5 bases). The germline V and J ends were trimmed by 6 bases and 1 base, with 9 bases remaining between them. CDR3 length: 13 residues. The germline V gene has CDR1 SEHNR and CDR2 FQNEAQ (reference sequence).

The rearrangement links TRBV2 to TRBJ2-5, with 7 bases matching TRBD1. The J call is uncertain, as TRBJ2-7 better fits the DNA end. Germline V gene sequence: CDR1 SNHLY, CDR2 FYNNEI. The CDR3 is 15 residues long. The CDR3 is CASSELTGTAYEQYF. The DNA for the CDR3 is TGTGCCAGCAGCGAACTAACCGGGACAGCGTACGAGCAGTACTTC.

This rearrangement joins TRBV4-2 to TRBJ1-2; no reliable D call. V was shortened by 2 bases and J by 3 bases, with 7 bases between the two germline ends. Germline V CDR1 and CDR2: LGHNA, YNFKEQ. This CDR3 comprises 13 residues. In DNA form, the CDR3 reads TGTGCCAGCAGCCAACAGTTGGACTATGGCTACACCTTC. Amino acid sequence: CASSQQLDYGYTF.

This chain connects TRBV7-7 to TRBJ2-3; TRBD2 agrees at 8 bases. CDR3 length: 15 residues. Trimming removed 6 bases from V and 6 bases from J; junction bases left unmatched: 11. Germline V lookup: CDR1 SSHAT, CDR2 FNYEAQ (reference sequence). CDR3 loop: CASSYGAGGRDTQYF. The CDR3 region has the DNA TGTGCCAGCAGTTACGGGGCGGGGGGAAGGGATACGCAGTATTTT. The full variable domain, in which reference TRBV7-7 and TRBJ2-3 provide the parts outside the CDR3, is GAGVSQSPRYKVTKRGQDVTLRCDPISSHATLYWYQQALGQGPEFLTYFNYEAQPDKSGLPSDRFSAERPEGSISTLTIQRTEQRDSAMYRCASSYGAGGRDTQYFGPGTRLTVL.

The rearrangement joins TRBV12-3 or TRBV12-4 to TRBJ2-7; perhaps TRBD2 as D (5 bases). This CDR3 contains 17 residues. Trimming pared 5 bases from V and 4 bases from J, leaving 24 bases between. This CDR3 is CASSPRRQGLSRYEQYF. CDR3 coding DNA: TGTGCCAGCAGTCCTCGCCGACAAGGACTCTCCCGTTACGAGCAGTACTTC.

The chain has TRBV20-1 and TRBJ1-1; 7 bases line up with TRBD1. CDR3 size: 13 residues. In germline, CDR1 is DFQATT, CDR2 SNEGSKA (reference sequence). J gave up 7 bases and V 4 bases, and 9 bases lay outside the gene matches. In DNA, the CDR3 is TGCAGTGCTACAATACAGGGGCCCTTTGAAGCTTTCTTT. This sequence encodes CSATIQGPFEAFF.

This clonotype was detected only a few times. The chain's CDR3 is CSARGTVPSTDTQYF. CDR3 coding DNA: TGCAGTGCTAGAGGGACAGTCCCTAGCACAGATACGCAGTATTTT. This chain connects TRBV20-1 to TRBJ2-3; D is possibly TRBD1 (6 bases). The CDR3 covers 15 residues. V lost 1 base to trimming and J lost 0 bases, with 11 bases between them. Germline V gives CDR1 DFQATT, CDR2 SNEGSKA (reference sequence).

The chain carries TRBV6-1 and TRBJ2-5; D is undetermined. The assigned J gene may be wrong: the sequence end matches TRBJ2-7 better. The germline gives CDR1 MNHNS, CDR2 SASEGT. This CDR3 has 13 residues. The CDR3 loop is CASEQPGSYEQYF. CDR3 bases: TGTGCCAGCGAACAACCGGGCTCCTACGAGCAGTACTTC.

This clonotype showed up many times. The genes are TRBV24-1 and TRBJ2-1, with 9 positions matching TRBD2. The CDR3 totals 13 residues. J gave up 7 bases and V 9 bases, and 6 bases lay outside the gene matches. Germline CDR1 reads KGHDR; CDR2 reads SFDVKD. The CDR3 protein is CATRASGENEQFF. As DNA, the CDR3 is TGTGCCACCCGGGCTAGCGGGGAAAATGAGCAGTTCTTC.

This clonotype showed up many times. The chain links TRBV24-1 to TRBJ2-1; 9 bases fit TRBD1. The CDR3 loop spans 13 amino acids. V trimming: 7 bases; J trimming: 5 bases; junction bases outside the gene matches: 2. Looked up from germline, CDR1 is KGHDR and CDR2 is SFDVKD. The CDR3 region is CATRGQGNNEQFF. The CDR3 nucleotides are TGTGCCACCAGGGGACAGGGCAACAATGAGCAGTTCTTC.

This clonotype was observed a handful of times. V gene TRBV12-3 or TRBV12-4 combines with J gene TRBJ2-7; D ambiguous. The CDR3 sequence is 13 residues long. V was cut by 8 bases and J by 3 bases, with 14 bases left in between. The CDR3 coding sequence is TGTGCCAGCGCCCCCCCTTCCCACTACGAGCAGTACTTC. As protein: CASAPPSHYEQYF.

The rearrangement joins TRBV24-1 to TRBJ2-1; the D is unclear. CDR1 and CDR2 from the germline V gene are KGHDR and SFDVKD. CDR3 length: 14 residues. The V end lost 7 bases, the J end lost 5 bases, and 14 bases lay between the germline ends. CDR3 bases: TGTGCCACCAGCGCCCAGGCGGCGGACAATGAGCAGTTCTTC. Translation gives CATSAQAADNEQFF.

The CDR3, as DNA: TGTGCCAGCAGCTTAGATGGTCGGCAGGGAGGCTCCTACGAGCAGTACTTC. Translating gives CASSLDGRQGGSYEQYF. The chain has TRBV7-9 and TRBJ2-7, with D perhaps TRBD2 (6 bases). The CDR3 is 17 amino acids. The V gene lost 1 base and the J gene lost 0 bases, with 16 bases spanning the gap. CDR1 and CDR2 from the germline V gene are SEHNR and FQNEAQ (reference sequence).

The V and J genes are TRBV12-3 or TRBV12-4 and TRBJ2-1, with 9 bases aligning to TRBD2. The CDR3 sequence is 14 residues long. With 5 bases clipped from V and 9 bases from J, the junction kept 8 bases outside the gene matches. CDR3 amino acids: CASSPGAGGAEQFF. For the CDR3, the DNA is TGTGCCAGCAGTCCGGGGGCGGGGGGGGCTGAGCAGTTCTTC.

The chain joins TRBV29-1 to TRBJ1-2; the D gene is possibly TRBD1 (6 bases). The V gene lost 5 bases and the J gene lost 8 bases, with 15 bases spanning the gap. This CDR3 has 12 residues. CDR1 and CDR2 (germline): SQVTM, ANQGSEA. CDR3 DNA: TGCAGCGTTCTGGTTGCGGACAGCGGCTACACCTTC. Its protein is CSVLVADSGYTF.